Below, 2 T cell receptor beta chains from the same sample are listed, as sequenced in a study of blood T cell repertoires in COVID-19. Profiling relied on immunoSEQ multiplex PCR, and the TCRdb table lists in-frame clones only, not all of them. Among some 200,000 clones listed, roughly four fifths were seen once. The material sequenced was peripheral blood. These receptors were obtained from a woman aged 30 to 39 who had recovered from COVID-19.

The DNA of the CDR3 is TGTGCCAGCAGTGAAGGGAGGGGCCGGGGTCAGCCCCAGCATTTT. This gives the protein CASSEGRGRGQPQHF. The V gene is TRBV6-1, the J gene TRBJ1-5; tentatively, D is TRBD1 (5 bases). Germline-derived CDR1 and CDR2 are MNHNS and SASEGT. Trimming pared 1 base from V and 6 bases from J, leaving 13 bases between. CDR3 length: 15 amino acids.

The CDR3 nucleotides read TGCGCCAGCAGCTTGGACCAATCCACCGGTGAGCAGTTCTTC. It is translated as CASSLDQSTGEQFF. V gene TRBV5-1 combines with J gene TRBJ2-1; D is uncertain. In germline, CDR1 is SGHRS, CDR2 YFSETQ. Trimming took off 0 bases at V and 9 bases at J, with 13 bases between the two ends. The CDR3 loop spans 14 amino acids.